This entry concerns a single T cell receptor beta chain. The data originate from a study of blood T cell repertoires in COVID-19. Study-wide context: Acute and convalescent COVID-19 samples came from the United States, Italy and Spain.

CDR3 length: 19 residues. The germline V gene encodes CDR1 LNHDA and CDR2 SQIVND (reference sequence). After removal of 10 bases from V and 0 bases from J, the junction contained 15 bases not matched to a gene. The protocol was immunoSEQ multiplex PCR, while the TCRdb copy is restricted to in-frame clones and leaves out a portion. Seen here are about 290,000 clones, approximately 89% observed once, and the top ten hold roughly 10%. The genes are TRBV19 and TRBJ2-6; the match to TRBD1 covers 10 bases. The sequence was collected from a woman aged 30 to 39 with COVID-19, enrolled during active disease. The material sequenced was peripheral blood. CDR3 DNA sequence: TGTGCCACTTCGCCTAAGGGACAGGGGTCCCTCTCTGGGGCCAACGTCCTGACTTTC. Translating it yields CATSPKGQGSLSGANVLTF.